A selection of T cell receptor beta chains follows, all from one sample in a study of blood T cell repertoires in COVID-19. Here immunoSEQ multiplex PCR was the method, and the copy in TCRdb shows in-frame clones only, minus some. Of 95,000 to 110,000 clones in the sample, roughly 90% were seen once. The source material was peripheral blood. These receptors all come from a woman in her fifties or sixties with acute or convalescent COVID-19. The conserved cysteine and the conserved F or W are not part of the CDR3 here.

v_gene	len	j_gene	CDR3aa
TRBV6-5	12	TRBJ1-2	ASSPGILLGGYT
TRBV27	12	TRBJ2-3	ASSFRDSRDTQY
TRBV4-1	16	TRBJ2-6	ASSPLIAGEVGANVLT
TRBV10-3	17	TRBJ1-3	AISGDRSNQSLSGNTIY
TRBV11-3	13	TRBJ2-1	ASSQGGLERYEQF
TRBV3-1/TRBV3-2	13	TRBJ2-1	ASSLTWDSYNEQF
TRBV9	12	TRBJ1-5	ASSAGGPNQPQH
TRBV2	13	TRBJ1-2	ASRSSGGSNYGYT
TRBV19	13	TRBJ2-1	ASSITTGEWGSQF
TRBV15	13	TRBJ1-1	ATTRGGPGDTEAF
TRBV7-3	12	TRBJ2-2	ASSLSRSTGELF
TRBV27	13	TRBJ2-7	ASSPRTGGVYEQY
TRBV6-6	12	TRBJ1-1	ASSLTGGRGEAF
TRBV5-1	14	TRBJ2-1	ASSLTTGITYNEQF
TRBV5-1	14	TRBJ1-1	ASSLGLGQANTEAF
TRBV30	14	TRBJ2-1	AWRPSGRGGYNEQF
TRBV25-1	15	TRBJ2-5	ASSEGGSGSPRGTQY
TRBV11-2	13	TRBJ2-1	ASSLTGSRYNEQF
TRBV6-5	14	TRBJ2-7	ASSYTRLGGSYEQY
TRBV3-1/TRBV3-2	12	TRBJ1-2	ASSRTPANYGYT
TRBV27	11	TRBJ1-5	ASKGARNQPQH
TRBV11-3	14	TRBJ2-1	ASSLGLAGAGGEQF
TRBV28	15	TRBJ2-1	ASSGLAGEGSYNEQF
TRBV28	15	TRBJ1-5	ASSLGQIPYSNQPQH
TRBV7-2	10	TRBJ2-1	ASSSYRNEQF
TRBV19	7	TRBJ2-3	ATPYTQY
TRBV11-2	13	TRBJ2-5	ASSFTAGGEETQY
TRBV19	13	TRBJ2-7	ASSMTGTGLTEQY
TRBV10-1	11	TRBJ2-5	ASSPSGQETQY
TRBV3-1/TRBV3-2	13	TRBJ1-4	ASSQETGVNEKLF
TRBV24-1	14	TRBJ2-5	ATGSRLPGGIETQY
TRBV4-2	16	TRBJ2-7	ASSQDRTSGGWGSEQY
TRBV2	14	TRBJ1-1	ASRIQGARSNTEAF
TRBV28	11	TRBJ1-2	ASSLDRGLGYT
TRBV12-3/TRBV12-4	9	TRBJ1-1	ASRNGVEAF